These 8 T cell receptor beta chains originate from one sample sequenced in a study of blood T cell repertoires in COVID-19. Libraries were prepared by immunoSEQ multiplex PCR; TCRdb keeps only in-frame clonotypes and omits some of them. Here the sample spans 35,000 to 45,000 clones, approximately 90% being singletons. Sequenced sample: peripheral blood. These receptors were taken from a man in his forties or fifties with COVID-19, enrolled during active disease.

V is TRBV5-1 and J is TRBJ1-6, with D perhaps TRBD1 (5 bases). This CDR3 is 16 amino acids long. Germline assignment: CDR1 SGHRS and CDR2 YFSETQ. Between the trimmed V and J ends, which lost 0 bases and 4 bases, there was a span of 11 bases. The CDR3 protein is CASSLVGARYNSPLHF. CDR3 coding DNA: TGCGCCAGCAGCTTGGTAGGGGCTAGGTATAATTCACCCCTCCACTTT.

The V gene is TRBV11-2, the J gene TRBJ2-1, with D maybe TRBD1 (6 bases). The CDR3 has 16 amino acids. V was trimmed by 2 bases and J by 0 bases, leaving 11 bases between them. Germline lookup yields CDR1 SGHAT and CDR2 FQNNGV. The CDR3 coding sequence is TGTGCCAGCAGCTTATTAGGGGGTGCCTCCTACAATGAGCAGTTCTTC. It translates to CASSLLGGASYNEQFF.

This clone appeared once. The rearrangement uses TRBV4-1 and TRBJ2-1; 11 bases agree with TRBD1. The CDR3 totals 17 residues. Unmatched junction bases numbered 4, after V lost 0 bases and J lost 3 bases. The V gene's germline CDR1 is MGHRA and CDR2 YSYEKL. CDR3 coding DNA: TGCGCCAGCAGCCAAGATCTTGGGACAGGGGGCTACAATGAGCAGTTCTTC. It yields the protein CASSQDLGTGGYNEQFF.

CDR3 coding DNA: TGCAGTGGTGGGAGGGGTGAGGGCTACACCTTC. As protein: CSGGRGEGYTF. This chain joins TRBV20-1 and TRBJ1-2, with a weak D call TRBD1 (5 bases). Between the trimmed V and J ends, which lost 7 bases and 8 bases, there was a span of 14 bases. CDR3 length: 11 amino acids. Germline CDR1 reads DFQATT; CDR2 reads SNEGSKA (reference sequence).

This CDR3 reads CASSAAGYGYTF. The CDR3 nucleotides read TGTGCCAGCAGTGCAGCAGGATATGGCTACACCTTC. The rearrangement links TRBV27 to TRBJ1-2, with D uncertain. The CDR3 has 12 amino acids. The germline V gene encodes CDR1 MNHEY and CDR2 SMNVEV (reference sequence). V dropped 5 bases and J dropped 5 bases, with 9 bases sitting between them.

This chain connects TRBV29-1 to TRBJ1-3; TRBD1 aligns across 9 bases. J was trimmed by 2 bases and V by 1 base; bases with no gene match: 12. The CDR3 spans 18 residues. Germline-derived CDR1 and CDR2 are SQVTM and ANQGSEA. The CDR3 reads CSVEGREDRGVTGNTIYF. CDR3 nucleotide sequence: TGCAGCGTTGAAGGGCGGGAGGACAGGGGAGTGACTGGAAACACCATATATTTT.

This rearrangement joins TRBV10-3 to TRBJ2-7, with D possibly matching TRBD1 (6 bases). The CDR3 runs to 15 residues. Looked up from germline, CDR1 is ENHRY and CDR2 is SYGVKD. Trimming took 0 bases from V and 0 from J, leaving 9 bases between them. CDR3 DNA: TGTGCCATCAGTGAGTCCAGGGGCCTCTCCTACGAGCAGTACTTC. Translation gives CAISESRGLSYEQYF.

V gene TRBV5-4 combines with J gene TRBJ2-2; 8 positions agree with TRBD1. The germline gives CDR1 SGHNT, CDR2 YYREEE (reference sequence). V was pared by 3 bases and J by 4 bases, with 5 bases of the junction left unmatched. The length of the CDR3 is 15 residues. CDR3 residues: CASSSDREVTGELFF. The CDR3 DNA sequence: TGTGCCAGCAGCTCGGACAGGGAGGTCACCGGGGAGCTGTTTTTT.